The T cell receptor (beta chain) under discussion was sequenced for a study of blood T cells in healthy people across ages. Whole-study results and caveats: What prevented conclusive comparison of naive and antigen-experienced cells was that PBMCs were unsorted.

This clonotype has a handful of counts. Its antigen is currently unknown. The CDR3 has 16 residues. Germline CDR1 and CDR2: MRHNA and SNTAGT. The V gene lost 0 bases and the J gene lost 6 bases, with 17 bases spanning the gap. Primers used in a second PCR of about 6 to 12 cycles were a sample-barcoded 5' primer and a J-beta primer mix. A 12-random-nucleotide template-switch adaptor tagged each cDNA molecule. TCRdb ran MiXCR on the 5' RACE reads and lists one entry per CDR3 protein. In the table there are over 450,000 distinct CDR3 sequences, approximately 25% of which are singletons. Donor samples were obtained from healthy Caucasian individuals from Russia, aged 6 to 90. These data were also reused for a study on T cells of mothers and their children. From that study: In each mother, TCR beta CDR3 reads exceeded 10 million; in each child, they numbered approximately 3 million.

The V gene is TRBV6-4, the J gene TRBJ2-5; TRBD2 might be the D (5 bases). The sample was blood. This TCR was sampled from a boy younger than 18 in good health. CDR3 residues: CASSDSNQRRVKTQYF. The CDR3 region has the DNA TGTGCCAGCAGTGACTCGAACCAGCGGCGGGTGAAGACCCAGTACTTC.